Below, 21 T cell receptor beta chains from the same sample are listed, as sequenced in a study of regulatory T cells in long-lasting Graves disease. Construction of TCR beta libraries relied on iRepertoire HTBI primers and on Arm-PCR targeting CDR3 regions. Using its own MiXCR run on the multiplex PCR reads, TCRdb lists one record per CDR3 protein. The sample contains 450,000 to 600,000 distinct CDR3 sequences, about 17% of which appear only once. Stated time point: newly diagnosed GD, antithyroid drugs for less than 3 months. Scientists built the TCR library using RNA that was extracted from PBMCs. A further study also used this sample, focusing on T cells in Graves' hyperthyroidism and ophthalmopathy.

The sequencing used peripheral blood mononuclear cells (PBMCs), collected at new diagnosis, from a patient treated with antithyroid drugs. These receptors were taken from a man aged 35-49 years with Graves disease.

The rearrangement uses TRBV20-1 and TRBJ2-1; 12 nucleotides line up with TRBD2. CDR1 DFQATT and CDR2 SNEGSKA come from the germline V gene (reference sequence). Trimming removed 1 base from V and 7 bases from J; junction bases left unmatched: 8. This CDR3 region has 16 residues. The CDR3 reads CSARVLAGGFLNEQFF. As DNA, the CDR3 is TGCAGTGCTAGAGTACTAGCGGGAGGATTTTTAAATGAGCAGTTCTTC.

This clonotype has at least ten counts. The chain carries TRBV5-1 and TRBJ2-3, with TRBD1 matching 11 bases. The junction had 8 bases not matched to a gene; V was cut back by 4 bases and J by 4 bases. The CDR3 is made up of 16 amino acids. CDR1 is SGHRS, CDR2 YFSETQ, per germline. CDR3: CASSPWTGGWADTQYF. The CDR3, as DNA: TGCGCCAGCAGCCCGTGGACAGGGGGCTGGGCAGATACGCAGTATTTT.

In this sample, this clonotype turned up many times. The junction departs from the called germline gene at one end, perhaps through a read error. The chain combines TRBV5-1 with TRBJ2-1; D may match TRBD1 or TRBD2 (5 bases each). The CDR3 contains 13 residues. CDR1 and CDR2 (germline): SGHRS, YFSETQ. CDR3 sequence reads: CASSFLGVSEQFF. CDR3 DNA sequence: TGTGCCAGCAGCTTTTTGGGGGTCAGTGAGCAGTTCTTC.

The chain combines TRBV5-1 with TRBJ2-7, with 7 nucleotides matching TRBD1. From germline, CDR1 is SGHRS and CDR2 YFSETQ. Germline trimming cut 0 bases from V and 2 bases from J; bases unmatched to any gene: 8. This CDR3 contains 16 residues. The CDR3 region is CASSLDTGTATYEQYF. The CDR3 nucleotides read TGCGCCAGCAGCTTGGACACCGGGACAGCAACCTACGAGCAGTACTTC.

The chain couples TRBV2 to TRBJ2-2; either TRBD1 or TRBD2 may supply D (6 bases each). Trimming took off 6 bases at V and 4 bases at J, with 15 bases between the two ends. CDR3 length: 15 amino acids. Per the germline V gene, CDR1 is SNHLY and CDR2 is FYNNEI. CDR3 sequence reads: CASSPRTAGTGELFF. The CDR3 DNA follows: TGTGCCAGCAGCCCTCGGACAGCGGGCACCGGGGAGCTGTTTTTT. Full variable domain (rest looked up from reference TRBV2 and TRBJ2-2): EPEVTQTPSHQVTQMGQEVILRCVPISNHLYFYWYRQILGQKVEFLVSFYNNEISEKSEIFDDQFSVERPDGSNFTLKIRSTKLEDSAMYFCASSPRTAGTGELFFGEGSRLTVL.

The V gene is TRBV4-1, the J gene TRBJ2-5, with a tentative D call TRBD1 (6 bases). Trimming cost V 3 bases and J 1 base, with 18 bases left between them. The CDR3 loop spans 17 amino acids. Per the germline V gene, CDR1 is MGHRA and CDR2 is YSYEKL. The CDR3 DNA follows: TGCGCCAGCAGCCACAGAGCTGGGACACTATCCCAAGAGACCCAGTACTTC. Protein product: CASSHRAGTLSQETQYF.

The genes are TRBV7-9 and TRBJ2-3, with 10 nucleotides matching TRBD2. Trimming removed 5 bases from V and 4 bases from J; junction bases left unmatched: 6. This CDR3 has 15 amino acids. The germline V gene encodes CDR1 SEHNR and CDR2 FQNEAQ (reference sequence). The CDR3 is CASSALAGTADTQYF. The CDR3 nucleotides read TGTGCCAGCAGCGCACTAGCGGGAACCGCAGATACGCAGTATTTT. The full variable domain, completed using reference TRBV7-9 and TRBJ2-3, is DTGVSQNPRHKITKRGQNVTFRCDPISEHNRLYWYRQTLGQGPEFLTYFQNEAQLEKSRLLSDRFSAERPKGSFSTLEIQRTEQGDSAMYLCASSALAGTADTQYFGPGTRLTVL.

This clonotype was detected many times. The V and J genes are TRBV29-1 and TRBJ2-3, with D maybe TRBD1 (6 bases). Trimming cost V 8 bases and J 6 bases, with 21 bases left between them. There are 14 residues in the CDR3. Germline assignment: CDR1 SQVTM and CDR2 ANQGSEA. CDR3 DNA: TGCAGCACGACAGAGGCAGGGCAGGGGGATACGCAGTATTTT. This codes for CSTTEAGQGDTQYF.

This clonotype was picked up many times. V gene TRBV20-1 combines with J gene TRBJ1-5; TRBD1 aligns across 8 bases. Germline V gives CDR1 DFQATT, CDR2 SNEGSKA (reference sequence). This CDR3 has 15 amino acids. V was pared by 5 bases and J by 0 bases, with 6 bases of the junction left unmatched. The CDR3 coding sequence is TGCAGTGCTCGAGGGGACAGGTATAGCAATCAGCCCCAGCATTTT. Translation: CSARGDRYSNQPQHF.

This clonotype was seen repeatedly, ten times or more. The CDR3 sequence is CASRSRGHSYGYTF. The CDR3 coding sequence is TGTGCCAGCAGGAGTCGGGGCCACTCGTATGGCTACACCTTC. The rearrangement links TRBV12-3 or TRBV12-4 to TRBJ1-2, with D maybe TRBD1 (5 bases). The CDR3 runs 14 residues. Trimming removed 6 bases at V and 5 bases at J, with 16 bases between.

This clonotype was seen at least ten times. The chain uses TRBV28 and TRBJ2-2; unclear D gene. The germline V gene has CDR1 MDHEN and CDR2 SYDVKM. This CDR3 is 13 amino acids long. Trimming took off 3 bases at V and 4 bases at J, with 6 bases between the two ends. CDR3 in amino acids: CASSFQATGELFF. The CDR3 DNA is TGTGCCAGCAGTTTTCAGGCCACCGGGGAGCTGTTTTTT. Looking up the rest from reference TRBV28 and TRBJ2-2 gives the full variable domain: DVKVTQSSRYLVKRTGEKVFLECVQDMDHENMFWYRQDPGLGLRLIYFSYDVKMKEKGDIPEGYSVSREKKERFSLILESASTNQTSMYLCASSFQATGELFFGEGSRLTVL.

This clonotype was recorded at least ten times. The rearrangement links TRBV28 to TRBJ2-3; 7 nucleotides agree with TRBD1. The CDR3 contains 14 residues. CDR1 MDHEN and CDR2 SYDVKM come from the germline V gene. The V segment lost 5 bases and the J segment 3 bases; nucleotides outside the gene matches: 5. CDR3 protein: CASSTQGWTDTQYF. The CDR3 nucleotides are TGTGCCAGCAGTACACAGGGGTGGACAGATACGCAGTATTTT.

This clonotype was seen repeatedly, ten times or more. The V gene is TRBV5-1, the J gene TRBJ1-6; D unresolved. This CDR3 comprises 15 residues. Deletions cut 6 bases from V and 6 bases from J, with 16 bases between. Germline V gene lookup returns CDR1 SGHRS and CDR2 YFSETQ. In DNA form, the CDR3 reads TGCGCCAGCACATACTTGGACGGAAGTAATTCACCCCTCCACTTT. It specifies CASTYLDGSNSPLHF. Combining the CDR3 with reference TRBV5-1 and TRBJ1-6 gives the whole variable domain KAGVTQTPRYLIKTRGQQVTLSCSPISGHRSVSWYQQTPGQGLQFLFEYFSETQRNKGNFPGRFSGRQFSNSRSEMNVSTLELGDSALYLCASTYLDGSNSPLHFGNGTRLTVT.

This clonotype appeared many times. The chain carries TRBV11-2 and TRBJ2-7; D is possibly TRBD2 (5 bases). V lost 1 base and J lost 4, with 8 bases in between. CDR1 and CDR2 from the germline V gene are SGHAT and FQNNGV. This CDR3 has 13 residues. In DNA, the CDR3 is TGTGCCAGCAGCTTAGTCGGGAAATACGAGCAGTACTTC. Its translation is CASSLVGKYEQYF.

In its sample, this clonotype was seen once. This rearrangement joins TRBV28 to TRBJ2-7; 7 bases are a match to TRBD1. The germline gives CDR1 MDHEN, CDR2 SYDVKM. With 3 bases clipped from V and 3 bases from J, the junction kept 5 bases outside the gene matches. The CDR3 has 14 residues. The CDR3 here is CASSFASGGYEQYF. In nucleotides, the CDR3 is TGTGCCAGCAGTTTCGCCTCAGGGGGCTACGAGCAGTACTTC.

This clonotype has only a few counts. The CDR3 protein is CASEGVGYEQYF. CDR3 in DNA: TGTGCTAGTGAAGGGGTTGGCTACGAGCAGTACTTC. V is TRBV12-5 and J is TRBJ2-7, with D possibly matching TRBD1 (5 bases). Germline values: CDR1 LGHNT, CDR2 FRNRAP. Between the trimmed V and J ends, which lost 7 bases and 3 bases, there was a span of 10 bases. The CDR3 has 12 amino acids.

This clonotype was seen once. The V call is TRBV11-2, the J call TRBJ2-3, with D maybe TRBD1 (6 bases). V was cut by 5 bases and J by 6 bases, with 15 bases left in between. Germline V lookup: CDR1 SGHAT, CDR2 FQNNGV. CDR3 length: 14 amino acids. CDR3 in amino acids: CASSPGARVDTQYF. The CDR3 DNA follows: TGTGCCAGCAGCCCAGGGGCGAGAGTCGATACGCAGTATTTT.

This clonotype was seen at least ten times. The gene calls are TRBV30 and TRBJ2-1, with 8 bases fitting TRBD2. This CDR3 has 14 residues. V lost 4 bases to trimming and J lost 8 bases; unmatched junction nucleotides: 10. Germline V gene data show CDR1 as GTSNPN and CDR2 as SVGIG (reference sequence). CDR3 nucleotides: TGTGCCTGGAAGAAGAGCGGGAGTGGCTATGAGCAGTTCTTC. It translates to CAWKKSGSGYEQFF.

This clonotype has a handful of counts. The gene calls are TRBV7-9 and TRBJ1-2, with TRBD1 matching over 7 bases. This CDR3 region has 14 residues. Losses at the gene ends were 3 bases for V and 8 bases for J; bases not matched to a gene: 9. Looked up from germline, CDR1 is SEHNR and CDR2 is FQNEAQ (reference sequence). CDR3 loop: CASSFPGTAGGYTF. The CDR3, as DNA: TGTGCCAGCAGCTTCCCCGGGACAGCGGGCGGCTACACCTTC. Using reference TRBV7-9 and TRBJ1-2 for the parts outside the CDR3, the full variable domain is DTGVSQNPRHKITKRGQNVTFRCDPISEHNRLYWYRQTLGQGPEFLTYFQNEAQLEKSRLLSDRFSAERPKGSFSTLEIQRTEQGDSAMYLCASSFPGTAGGYTFGSGTRLTVV.

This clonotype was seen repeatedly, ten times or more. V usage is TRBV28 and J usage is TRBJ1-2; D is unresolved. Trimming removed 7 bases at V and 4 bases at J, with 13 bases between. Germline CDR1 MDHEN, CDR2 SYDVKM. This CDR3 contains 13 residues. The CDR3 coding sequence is TGTGCCAGCACCCCTCCCGACCGCTATGGCTACACCTTC. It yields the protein CASTPPDRYGYTF.

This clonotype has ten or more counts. The CDR3 loop reads CASSLTGGWENSYEQYF. The CDR3 bases are TGTGCCAGCAGCTTAACGGGAGGGTGGGAAAACTCCTACGAGCAGTACTTC. The chain is built from TRBV13 and TRBJ2-7, with 8 bases identical to TRBD2. CDR3 length equals 17 residues. V was clipped by 2 bases and J by 0 bases; unmatched bases: 9. Looked up from germline, CDR1 is PRHDT and CDR2 is FYEKMQ (reference sequence).